This T cell receptor beta chain was recovered during a study of graft-versus-host responses after intestinal transplantation. The method was immunoSEQ multiplex PCR; TCRdb's version includes in-frame clones alone and lacks a portion of them. The sample lists about 130,000 clones; around 90% were seen once. CDR3 length equals 14 residues. In germline, CDR1 is PRHDT, CDR2 FYEKMQ (reference sequence). V gave up 3 bases and J gave up 5 bases, with 11 bases separating them. Regarding this clone: Antigen specificity is unknown.

This receptor was identified in a human donor who received an intestinal transplant. The genes are TRBV13 and TRBJ1-5; no clear D. Source: unstimulated CD4+ T cells sorted from spleen or lymph node cells, taken before intestinal transplant. As DNA, the CDR3 is TGTGCCAGCAGCTTTCAGGCAGCTCATCAGCCCCAGCATTTT. Translation gives CASSFQAAHQPQHF.